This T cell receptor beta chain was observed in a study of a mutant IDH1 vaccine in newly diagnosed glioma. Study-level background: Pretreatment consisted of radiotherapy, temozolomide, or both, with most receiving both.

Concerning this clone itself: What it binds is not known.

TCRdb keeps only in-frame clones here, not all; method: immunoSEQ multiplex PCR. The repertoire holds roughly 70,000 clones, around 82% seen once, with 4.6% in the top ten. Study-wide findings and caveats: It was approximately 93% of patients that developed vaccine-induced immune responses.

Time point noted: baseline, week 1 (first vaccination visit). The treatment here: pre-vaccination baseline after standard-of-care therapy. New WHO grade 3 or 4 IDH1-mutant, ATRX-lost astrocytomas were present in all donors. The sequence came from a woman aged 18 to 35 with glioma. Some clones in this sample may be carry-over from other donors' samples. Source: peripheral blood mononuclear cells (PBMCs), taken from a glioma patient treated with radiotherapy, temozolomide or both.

The CDR3 nucleotides are TGTGCCAGCAGTTACTCGACTCCCGGTCGGTGGGGCTACACCTTC. As protein: CASSYSTPGRWGYTF. This rearrangement joins TRBV6-5 to TRBJ1-2; D gene unclear. The CDR3 is 15 residues long. Germline CDR1 is MNHEY and CDR2 is SVGAGI. Trimming pared 0 bases from V and 8 bases from J, leaving 16 bases between.